Following are 32 T cell receptor beta chains from one sample sequenced in a study of metastatic and nonmetastatic thyroid tumors. All patients reached thyroid surgery having received no treatment beforehand. Through MiXCR, TCRdb re-clonotyped the PCR reads. The sample records about 37,000 clones, 13% being singletons. The sequenced material came from blood. The receptors stem from a female donor with papillary thyroid cancer or a benign thyroid nodule (not recorded which). Some clones in this sample may be carry-over from other donors' samples.

In this sample, this clone turned up many times. Here the CDR3 DNA reads TGTGCCAGCACCTCTAGCGGGGTTTACAATGAGCAGTTCTTC. Amino acid sequence: CASTSSGVYNEQFF. The gene calls are TRBV27 and TRBJ2-1; TRBD2 agrees at 9 bases. This CDR3 region has 14 residues. Trimming cost V 7 bases and J 4 bases; bases outside gene matches: 5. The V gene's germline CDR1 is MNHEY and CDR2 SMNVEV (reference sequence).

This rearrangement joins TRBV27 to TRBJ2-2, with unresolved D. Looked up from germline, CDR1 is MNHEY and CDR2 is SMNVEV (reference sequence). The CDR3 spans 17 residues. V dropped 3 bases and J dropped 0 bases, with 14 bases sitting between them. The CDR3 reads CASSLVPNIANTGELFF. The CDR3 DNA reads TGTGCCAGCAGTTTGGTTCCCAATATTGCGAACACCGGGGAGCTGTTTTTT.

This clone was found a few times. The J gene is TRBJ2-5, the V gene TRBV20-1; maybe TRBD1 (5 bases). The germline CDR1 and CDR2 sequences are DFQATT and SNEGSKA (reference sequence). This CDR3 is built from 13 residues. Trimming removed 1 base from V and 5 bases from J, with 11 bases in between. As DNA, the CDR3 is TGCAGTGCTAGAGTCCCAGCAGGGGAGACCCAGTACTTC. This translates into CSARVPAGETQYF.

This clone was detected many times. The gene calls are TRBV28 and TRBJ2-7; D is undetermined. Germline values: CDR1 MDHEN, CDR2 SYDVKM. CDR3 length: 11 amino acids. Trimming cost V 3 bases and J 3 bases, with 3 bases left between them. In nucleotides, the CDR3 is TGTGCCAGCAGTTTCATCTACGAGCAGTACTTC. It translates to CASSFIYEQYF.

This clone occurred many times. V is TRBV19 and J is TRBJ2-1, with TRBD2 identical over 8 bases. The junction had 10 bases not matched to a gene; V was cut back by 2 bases and J by 7 bases. Germline CDR1 and CDR2: LNHDA and SQIVND (reference sequence). The CDR3 length is 16 residues. The CDR3 DNA reads TGTGCCAGTAGTATACAAGCGGGAGATGGGTTGAATGAGCAGTTCTTC. It specifies CASSIQAGDGLNEQFF.

In this sample, this clone turned up many times. CDR3 sequence reads: CASSFGARVRQDTQYF. DNA for the CDR3: TGTGCCAGCAGCTTTGGGGCGAGGGTAAGACAAGATACGCAGTATTTT. The rearrangement uses TRBV7-2 and TRBJ2-3; D possibly matches TRBD1 or TRBD2 (5 bases each). Germline V gene data show CDR1 as SGHTA and CDR2 as FQGNSA. Trimming cost V 3 bases and J 5 bases, with 18 bases left between them. The CDR3 is 16 amino acids.

This clone has a count of ten or more. The V gene is TRBV7-3, the J gene TRBJ1-1; possibly TRBD1 for D (5 bases). Trimming took 2 bases from V and 6 from J, leaving 16 bases between them. CDR3 size: 15 residues. Per germline, CDR1 SGHTA and CDR2 FQGTGA. The CDR3 nucleotides are TGTGCCAGCAGCTTACAGCCAGGGAGACTCGCTGAAGCTTTCTTT. Translated, it gives CASSLQPGRLAEAFF.

This clone has at least ten counts. The chain carries TRBV5-1 and TRBJ2-7, with TRBD1 matching over 9 bases. The V segment lost 7 bases and the J segment 2 bases; nucleotides outside the gene matches: 16. This CDR3 is 17 amino acids long. Germline V gene lookup returns CDR1 SGHRS and CDR2 YFSETQ. The CDR3 loop is CASPDRGGRRGTYEQYF. The CDR3 DNA reads TGCGCCAGCCCGGACAGGGGCGGAAGGCGGGGCACCTACGAGCAGTACTTC.

This clone showed up many times. The chain uses TRBV6-5 and TRBJ1-1; D ambiguous. The CDR3 spans 14 residues. Trimming removed 2 bases at V and 0 bases at J, with 7 bases between. Germline V CDR1 and CDR2: MNHEY, SVGAGI. The CDR3 bases are TGTGCCAGCAGTTACCGGCTTATGAACACTGAAGCTTTCTTT. It is translated as CASSYRLMNTEAFF.

This clone was seen many times. The rearrangement joins TRBV2 to TRBJ1-2; no clear D. The CDR3 is 13 amino acids. V lost 5 bases and J 0 bases, leaving 7 bases between the germline ends. The germline CDR1 and CDR2 sequences are SNHLY and FYNNEI. This CDR3 is CASSYTPNYGYTF. The CDR3 nucleotides read TGTGCCAGCAGTTACACACCTAACTATGGCTACACCTTC. Using reference TRBV2 and TRBJ1-2 for the parts outside the CDR3, the full variable domain is EPEVTQTPSHQVTQMGQEVILRCVPISNHLYFYWYRQILGQKVEFLVSFYNNEISEKSEIFDDQFSVERPDGSNFTLKIRSTKLEDSAMYFCASSYTPNYGYTFGSGTRLTVV.

In this sample, this clone turned up many times. The DNA of the CDR3 is TGCGCCAGCAGCTTGGGTCGGGGTTTGCTGAACACTGAAGCTTTCTTT. It codes for CASSLGRGLLNTEAFF. This sequence joins TRBV5-1 and TRBJ1-1; D is ambiguous. Germline CDR1 is SGHRS and CDR2 is YFSETQ. V was pared by 0 bases and J by 0 bases, with 12 bases between. The CDR3 runs 16 residues.

The rearrangement joins TRBV5-6 to TRBJ2-3; D not resolved. This CDR3 spans 12 amino acids. CDR1 and CDR2 (germline): SGHDT, YYEEEE. The ends were cut back, 3 bases at V and 3 bases at J, with 5 bases in the middle. Written as DNA, the CDR3 is TGTGCCAGCAGCTGGTCGACAGATACGCAGTATTTT. This codes for CASSWSTDTQYF.

This clone has more than one count but fewer than ten. The chain employs TRBV2 and TRBJ2-7, with TRBD2 as a possible D gene (6 bases). CDR3 length equals 14 residues. V was cut by 11 bases and J by 4 bases, with 21 bases left in between. CDR1 is SNHLY, CDR2 FYNNEI, per germline. In nucleotides, the CDR3 is TGTGCCTGCAAACCGGGAGTAATATTGTACGAGCAGTACTTC. Amino acid sequence: CACKPGVILYEQYF.

This clone was observed many times. The chain employs TRBV20-1 and TRBJ2-1; TRBD2 might be the D (5 bases). V shed 3 bases and J shed 10 bases, with 13 bases lying between them. This CDR3 region has 12 residues. CDR1 is DFQATT and CDR2 is SNEGSKA in the germline V gene (reference sequence). The CDR3 nucleotides read TGCAGTGCTAGCGGCCTTAGGGAGGAGCAGTTCTTC. This gives the protein CSASGLREEQFF.

Many counts were recorded for this clone. The chain has TRBV20-1 and TRBJ1-1; TRBD1 agrees at 8 bases. Germline V gene sequence: CDR1 DFQATT, CDR2 SNEGSKA (reference sequence). The CDR3 loop spans 14 amino acids. V lost 3 bases and J lost 1; bases outside the gene matches: 4. CDR3 nucleotides: TGCAGTGCTAGGTTCCAGGGGGCGAACACTGAAGCTTTCTTT. Translated: CSARFQGANTEAFF.

The chain recombines TRBV28 with TRBJ2-7; D is possibly TRBD2 (5 bases). The V end lost 6 bases, the J end lost 4 bases, and 19 bases lay between the germline ends. The germline V gene has CDR1 MDHEN and CDR2 SYDVKM. The CDR3 covers 15 residues. The CDR3 is CASRSGLEAGYEQYF. As DNA, the CDR3 is TGTGCCAGCAGGAGCGGATTAGAGGCTGGATACGAGCAGTACTTC.

In this sample, this clone turned up a few times. This may be a read error: a much more frequent sequence differs by one nucleotide. The chain employs TRBV29-1 and TRBJ2-7; TRBD2 is a possible D gene (6 bases). CDR3 length: 12 residues. CDR1 is SQVTM and CDR2 is ANQGSEA in the germline V gene. V shed 0 bases and J shed 9 bases, with 12 bases lying between them. The CDR3 loop is CSVEDRGLMQYF. CDR3 DNA sequence: TGCAGCGTTGAAGATCGGGGGTTGATGCAGTACTTC.

Many counts were recorded for this clone. This chain uses TRBV7-3 with TRBJ2-2; 7 nucleotides align to TRBD2. V lost 5 bases to trimming and J lost 6 bases; unmatched junction nucleotides: 6. CDR3 size: 14 residues. CDR1 and CDR2 (germline): SGHTA, FQGTGA. For the CDR3, the DNA is TGTGCCAGCAGCCCGGGGGGAGGGCCCGGGGAGCTGTTTTTT. Amino acids: CASSPGGGPGELFF.

This clone was counted at least ten times. This chain joins TRBV28 and TRBJ1-5; no clear D gene. Germline loops: CDR1 MDHEN, CDR2 SYDVKM. There are 15 residues in the CDR3. The ends were cut back, 5 bases at V and 5 bases at J, with 16 bases in the middle. The CDR3, as DNA: TGTGCCAGCAGTCCCGCCGGCGGGCTCGATCAGCCCCAGCATTTT. Amino acid sequence: CASSPAGGLDQPQHF.

This clone was found many times. The chain recombines TRBV6-1 with TRBJ1-1; D is unclear. The germline V gene encodes CDR1 MNHNS and CDR2 SASEGT. This CDR3 comprises 13 residues. V gave up 6 bases and J gave up 0 bases, with 8 bases separating them. The CDR3 spells CASRAVLNTEAFF. The CDR3 DNA reads TGTGCCAGCAGGGCGGTTTTGAACACTGAAGCTTTCTTT.

This clone was counted only a few times. This sequence may be a read error, since a much larger clone differs from it by one base. Other nucleotide sequences from this sample produce the same CDR3. The rearrangement joins TRBV7-7 to TRBJ2-3; D unclear. The germline CDR1 and CDR2 sequences are SSHAT and FNYEAQ (reference sequence). The CDR3 totals 13 residues. CDR3 in DNA: TGTGCTAGCAGCCAACACGGAACAGATACGCAATATTTT. Protein: CASSQHGTDTQYF.

This clone has at least ten counts. The chain links TRBV12-3 or TRBV12-4 to TRBJ1-5; D unresolved. Trimming took off 4 bases at V and 7 bases at J, with 8 bases between the two ends. This CDR3 spans 12 amino acids. CDR3 DNA sequence: TGTGCCAGCAGTTCCTTTTACCAGCCCCAGCATTTT. Translation gives CASSSFYQPQHF.

At least ten counts were recorded for this clone. The rearrangement links TRBV30 to TRBJ1-1; D is undetermined. CDR1 and CDR2 (germline): GTSNPN, SVGIG (reference sequence). Trimming cost V 1 base and J 5 bases, with 11 bases left between them. CDR3 size: 13 residues. The CDR3 nucleotides are TGTGCCTGGAGTGGGGTGACTGGAACTGAAGCTTTCTTT. Translation: CAWSGVTGTEAFF.

In its sample, this clone ranks as medium-sized. This rearrangement joins TRBV6-1 to TRBJ2-7; 7 bases fit TRBD1. J was trimmed by 3 bases and V by 7 bases; bases with no gene match: 15. This CDR3 has 16 amino acids. Per germline, CDR1 MNHNS and CDR2 SASEGT. The CDR3 sequence is CASIPTEGGFDYEQYF. DNA of the CDR3: TGTGCCAGCATACCCACGGAAGGGGGCTTTGACTACGAGCAGTACTTC.

This clone was seen ten or more times. The chain recombines TRBV7-6 with TRBJ2-2; D is ambiguous. CDR1 and CDR2 (germline): SGHVS, FNYEAQ. The CDR3 extends over 12 amino acids. V shed 2 bases and J shed 2 bases, with 0 bases lying between them. For the CDR3, the DNA is TGTGCCAGCAGCTTAAACACCGGGGAGCTGTTTTTT. This encodes CASSLNTGELFF.

The sample holds many counts of this clone. The chain links TRBV5-6 to TRBJ1-6; D not resolved. The germline V gene has CDR1 SGHDT and CDR2 YYEEEE. The length of the CDR3 is 13 residues. Trimming took 2 bases from V and 8 from J, leaving 8 bases between them. CDR3 nucleotides: TGTGCCAGCAGCTTAAGGAGGGATTCACCCCTCCACTTT. Translated, it gives CASSLRRDSPLHF.

In this sample, this clone turned up a few times. The chain uses TRBV28 and TRBJ2-1; no firm D call. The CDR3 is made up of 14 amino acids. Trimming took 5 bases from V and 9 from J, leaving 17 bases between them. Germline values: CDR1 MDHEN, CDR2 SYDVKM. CDR3 nucleotide sequence: TGTGCCAGCAGTCCCCCCGACTCTTCCGGTGAGCAGTTCTTC. Translating gives CASSPPDSSGEQFF.

The CDR3 is CSARRRRQETQYF. In nucleotides, the CDR3 is TGCAGTGCTAGAAGACGGAGGCAAGAGACCCAGTACTTC. This chain links TRBV20-1 with TRBJ2-5, with a weak D call TRBD2 (5 bases). The germline V gene has CDR1 DFQATT and CDR2 SNEGSKA (reference sequence). Deletions cut 2 bases from V and 2 bases from J, with 9 bases between. This CDR3 comprises 13 residues.

This clone was seen many times. This chain connects TRBV27 to TRBJ2-1, with 11 positions matching TRBD2. Per the germline V gene, CDR1 is MNHEY and CDR2 is SMNVEV (reference sequence). The trim removed 4 bases at V and 4 bases at J, leaving 9 bases unmatched. The CDR3 is 17 amino acids. As DNA, the CDR3 is TGTGCCAGCAGTTCCTATCAATTAGCGGGAGGGTACAATGAGCAGTTCTTC. Encoded protein: CASSSYQLAGGYNEQFF.

This clone occurred many times. The chain links TRBV28 to TRBJ1-3; no reliable D call. The CDR3 totals 15 residues. V dropped 3 bases and J dropped 0 bases, with 9 bases sitting between them. The germline gives CDR1 MDHEN, CDR2 SYDVKM. CDR3: CASSLWGTSGNTIYF. The CDR3 nucleotides are TGTGCCAGCAGTTTGTGGGGTACCTCTGGAAACACCATATATTTT.

This clone was recorded at least ten times. The chain is built from TRBV4-1 and TRBJ1-4; 9 bases are shared with TRBD1. The CDR3 is 19 amino acids. V was pared by 6 bases and J by 2 bases, with 16 bases of the junction left unmatched. Germline lookup yields CDR1 MGHRA and CDR2 YSYEKL. CDR3 protein: CASSPGTGSSLRTNEKLFF. The CDR3, as DNA: TGCGCCAGCAGTCCCGGGACAGGGTCAAGTCTGCGGACTAATGAAAAACTGTTTTTT.

In its sample, this clone was seen many times. The chain combines TRBV20-1 with TRBJ2-4, with 9 bases lining up with TRBD1. The CDR3 length is 15 residues. Unmatched junction bases numbered 13, after V lost 6 bases and J lost 7 bases. Germline assignment: CDR1 DFQATT and CDR2 SNEGSKA (reference sequence). The CDR3 loop reads CSAPNTQGAGNIQYF. As DNA, the CDR3 is TGCAGTGCACCGAATACACAGGGGGCAGGGAACATTCAGTACTTC.